Only a few counts were recorded for the clone carrying this T cell receptor beta chain. This entry is derived from a study of blood T cell repertoires in COVID-19. Study details: Sites across the United States, Italy and Spain contributed samples from acute and convalescent COVID-19. T cells, B-cell-depleted T cells, or PBMCs supplied cDNA or gDNA.

In germline, CDR1 is SGHRS, CDR2 YFSETQ. The CDR3 loop spans 14 amino acids. V lost 2 bases and J lost 6, with 12 bases in between. Original data processing: For nucleated cells, counts were estimated from reference gene primer amplification. Measured with immunoSEQ multiplex PCR; TCRdb has only the in-frame clones, and not every one. V and J calls and clone size come straight from that table; D and trimming were deduced from the DNA. The table shows around 140,000 clones, with around 87% occurring only once. This sequence joins TRBV5-1 and TRBJ2-1; tentative D call: TRBD2 (5 bases). The sequence was collected from a man aged 80 or over with acute or convalescent COVID-19. The source material was peripheral blood. In DNA, the CDR3 is TGCGCCAGCAGCTTTGCGGGTGATAGCAATGAGCAGTTCTTC. Translating it yields CASSFAGDSNEQFF.